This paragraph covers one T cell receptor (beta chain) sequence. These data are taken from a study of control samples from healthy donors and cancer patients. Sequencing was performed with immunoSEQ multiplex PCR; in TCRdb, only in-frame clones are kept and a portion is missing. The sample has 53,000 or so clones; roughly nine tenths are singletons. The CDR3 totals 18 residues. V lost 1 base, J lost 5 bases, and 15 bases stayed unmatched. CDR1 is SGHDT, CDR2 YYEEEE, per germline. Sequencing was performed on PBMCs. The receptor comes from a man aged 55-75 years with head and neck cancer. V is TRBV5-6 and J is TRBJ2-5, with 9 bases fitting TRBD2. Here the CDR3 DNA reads TGTGCCAGCAGCTTGTTAGGGCTAGCGGGGCGGCTTAGGGAGACCCAGTACTTC. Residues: CASSLLGLAGRLRETQYF. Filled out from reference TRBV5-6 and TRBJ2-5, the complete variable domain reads DAGVTQSPTHLIKTRGQQVTLRCSPKSGHDTVSWYQQALGQGPQFIFQYYEEEERQRGNFPDRFSGHQFPNYSSELNVNALLLGDSALYLCASSLLGLAGRLRETQYFGPGTRLLVL.